What follows is one T cell receptor (beta chain) and its context. CD8 cells classed as naive were CD45RO-negative and positively selected for CCR7, excluding terminally differentiated effector memory CD45RA+ cells. These data originate in a study of shared clonotypes between healthy human individuals. The CDR3 covers 15 residues. The germline V gene encodes CDR1 SGHRS and CDR2 YFSETQ. V was clipped by 4 bases and J by 6 bases; unmatched bases: 11. Here immunoSEQ multiplex PCR was the method, and the copy in TCRdb shows in-frame clones only, minus some. The sample contains about 2.1 million clones, around 93% of which appear only once.

The sequenced sample consisted of naive CD8+ T cells from PBMCs. The chain joins TRBV5-1 to TRBJ1-1; 8 nucleotides agree with TRBD1. This clonotype originated in a man between 18 and 35 years old in good health. Some clones in this sample may be carry-over from other donors' samples. In DNA form, the CDR3 reads TGCGCCAGCAGCCACGGACAGGGAGCATTTCCTGAAGCTTTCTTT. It encodes CASSHGQGAFPEAFF.